The next 26 T cell receptor beta chains were all read from a single sample in a study of regulatory T cells in long-lasting Graves disease. The time point denotes: newly diagnosed GD, antithyroid drugs for less than 3 months. PBMCs were the source of the RNA used for TCR sequencing. Construction of the TCR beta libraries employed iRepertoire HTBI primers in conjunction with Arm-PCR of CDR3 regions. TCRdb reprocessed the multiplex PCR reads via MiXCR and lists one record per CDR3 protein. The table lists about 440,000 distinct CDR3 sequences, just under 15% of them singletons, with 16% in the top ten. This same sample was also taken into another study, of T cells in Graves' hyperthyroidism and ophthalmopathy.

The specimen was peripheral blood mononuclear cells (PBMCs), collected at new diagnosis, from a patient treated with antithyroid drugs. These receptors originate from a woman younger than 45 with Graves disease.

This sequence joins TRBV30 and TRBJ2-1, with 14 bases identical to TRBD2. V shed 2 bases, J shed 9 bases, and the junction held 15 bases outside the gene matches. CDR1 and CDR2 (germline): GTSNPN, SVGIG (reference sequence). The CDR3 is 18 residues long. CDR3 nucleotides: TGTGCCTGGAGTCCTATCCAACAGGGACTAGCGGGAGTGGCTGAGCAGTTCTTC. This encodes CAWSPIQQGLAGVAEQFF.

This clonotype has more than one count but fewer than ten. Here the CDR3 reads CASSQVLTGGGGYTF. The CDR3 DNA follows: TGTGCCAGCAGCCAAGTGCTGACAGGGGGCGGCGGCTACACCTTC. This chain connects TRBV3-1 to TRBJ1-2, with 10 bases matching TRBD1. Trimming at V came to 1 base and at J to 8 bases, leaving 7 bases not matched to a gene. The CDR3 loop spans 15 amino acids. CDR1 and CDR2 (germline): LGHDT, YNNKEL (reference sequence).

This clonotype was observed at least ten times. The V gene is TRBV20-1, the J gene TRBJ2-3, with 14 bases fitting TRBD2. This CDR3 is built from 18 residues. The germline CDR1 and CDR2 sequences are DFQATT and SNEGSKA (reference sequence). V lost 4 bases, J lost 2 bases, and 11 bases stayed unmatched. CDR3: CSAISGTSGRSYTDTQYF. CDR3 DNA sequence: TGCAGTGCTATCTCCGGGACTAGCGGGAGATCCTACACAGATACGCAGTATTTT.

The rearrangement joins TRBV4-1 to TRBJ2-1; TRBD2 agrees at 12 bases. Germline V CDR1 and CDR2: MGHRA, YSYEKL. There are 16 residues in the CDR3. The J segment lost 8 bases and the V segment lost 1 base, leaving 6 bases of the junction unmatched. The CDR3 loop reads CASSQVWLAGGHEQFF. The CDR3 DNA is TGCGCCAGCAGCCAAGTTTGGCTAGCGGGAGGGCATGAGCAGTTCTTC.

This clonotype was observed at least ten times. The chain joins TRBV7-9 to TRBJ2-7, with a possible D match to TRBD1 (5 bases). CDR1 SEHNR and CDR2 FQNEAQ come from the germline V gene (reference sequence). Trimming left V 4 bases short and J 1 base short, with 11 bases between. The CDR3 runs 14 residues. In nucleotides, the CDR3 is TGTGCCAGCAGCTCGGACGACAGTTCCTACGAGCAGTACTTC. This gives the protein CASSSDDSSYEQYF.

This clonotype occurred many times. The germline gene is not matched at one end of the junction; a read error may be the cause. This rearrangement joins TRBV2 to TRBJ2-7; TRBD1 matches at 7 bases. Germline lookup yields CDR1 SNHLY and CDR2 FYNNEI. The length of the CDR3 is 14 residues. This CDR3 is CASREGTASYEQYF. In DNA, the CDR3 is TGTGCCAGCAGGGAAGGGACAGCCTCCTACGAGCAGTACTTC.

This clonotype was counted at least ten times. V is TRBV20-1 and J is TRBJ2-1, with TRBD2 matching over 9 bases. Germline V gene lookup returns CDR1 DFQATT and CDR2 SNEGSKA (reference sequence). The junction had 17 bases not matched to a gene; V was cut back by 3 bases and J by 8 bases. The CDR3 covers 17 residues. The DNA of the CDR3 is TGCAGTGCTAGGACCGAGAGTCGGCTAGCGGGATGGGATGAGCAGTTCTTC. This sequence encodes CSARTESRLAGWDEQFF.

This clonotype came up a few times. This sequence joins TRBV24-1 and TRBJ1-5, with 7 bases lining up with TRBD1. V dropped 4 bases and J dropped 2; count of bases not matched to a gene: 4. This CDR3 has 15 amino acids. CDR1 and CDR2 from the germline V gene are KGHDR and SFDVKD. The CDR3 DNA is TGTGCCACCAGTGAGGCAGGGGGAGGCAATCAGCCCCAGCATTTT. Translated: CATSEAGGGNQPQHF.

This clonotype has a handful of counts. V gene TRBV10-3 combines with J gene TRBJ1-1; possible D gene TRBD1, 6 bases. Germline V gene sequence: CDR1 ENHRY, CDR2 SYGVKD. There are 16 residues in the CDR3. Trimming pared 8 bases from V and 1 base from J, leaving 20 bases between. The DNA for the CDR3 is TGTGCCATCTCTGGGCAGGGGAGGACCACGAACACTGAAGCTTTCTTT. Protein sequence: CAISGQGRTTNTEAFF.

This clonotype came up many times. The V gene is TRBV2, the J gene TRBJ2-1; 12 bases map to TRBD2. V shed 7 bases, J shed 6 bases, and the junction held 7 bases outside the gene matches. This CDR3 spans 15 amino acids. Germline CDR1 SNHLY, CDR2 FYNNEI. The CDR3 here is CASNRLAGDPNEQFF. Here the CDR3 DNA reads TGTGCCAGCAACAGACTAGCGGGAGACCCCAATGAGCAGTTCTTC.

At least ten counts were recorded for this clonotype. Relative to the germline gene, one junction end is altered; a read error may explain this. The V and J genes are TRBV20-1 and TRBJ2-1; 8 bases line up with TRBD2. The CDR3 runs 16 residues. Germline CDR1 and CDR2: DFQATT and SNEGSKA (reference sequence). CDR3 DNA sequence: TGCAGTGCTAGAGACTACACCGGGACTAGGCCCCCCAGCTCCGCCTTC. Translation: CSARDYTGTRPPSSAF.

This sequence joins TRBV27 and TRBJ1-3; D gene ambiguous. This CDR3 is built from 13 residues. V lost 2 bases and J 4 bases, leaving 6 bases between the germline ends. Germline assignment: CDR1 MNHEY and CDR2 SMNVEV (reference sequence). The CDR3 nucleotides read TGTGCCAGCAGTTTACGGGAAGGAAACACCATATATTTT. It is translated as CASSLREGNTIYF.

V is TRBV6-2 or TRBV6-3 and J is TRBJ1-1; D unresolved. Between the trimmed V and J ends, which lost 2 bases and 5 bases, there was a span of 15 bases. CDR3 length: 15 amino acids. CDR1 and CDR2 from the germline V gene are MNHEY and SVGEGT. CDR3 in amino acids: CASSYDYALWTEAFF. CDR3 DNA: TGTGCCAGCAGTTACGATTATGCCTTGTGGACTGAAGCTTTCTTT.

This clonotype has a handful of counts. The V and J genes are TRBV7-8 and TRBJ2-3, with D possibly TRBD2 on 5 matching bases. Germline CDR1 reads SGHVS; CDR2 reads FQNEAQ. V lost 2 bases and J lost 0, with 12 bases in between. This CDR3 has 16 residues. The chain's CDR3 is CASSLPEGISTDTQYF. CDR3 sequence (DNA): TGTGCCAGCAGCTTACCCGAGGGTATCAGCACAGATACGCAGTATTTT.

The J gene is TRBJ2-5, the V gene TRBV7-6; D perhaps matches TRBD1 (5 bases). This CDR3 is built from 12 residues. Trimming cost V 4 bases and J 14 bases, with 17 bases left between them. The germline V gene encodes CDR1 SGHVS and CDR2 FNYEAQ. In DNA form, the CDR3 reads TGTGCCAGCAGCTCGCAGTTTGAAGGGGTCTACTTC. Translating gives CASSSQFEGVYF.

The V and J genes are TRBV2 and TRBJ1-1; 8 bases align to TRBD1. Trimming cost V 6 bases and J 7 bases; bases outside gene matches: 7. The germline CDR1 and CDR2 sequences are SNHLY and FYNNEI. This CDR3 has 13 amino acids. CDR3 residues: CASRDRATFEAFF. The CDR3 DNA is TGTGCCAGCAGGGACAGGGCAACTTTTGAAGCTTTCTTT.

The V gene is TRBV19, the J gene TRBJ1-2; 8 positions match TRBD1. CDR3 size: 15 residues. CDR1 is LNHDA and CDR2 is SQIVND in the germline V gene (reference sequence). Unmatched junction bases numbered 11, after V lost 7 bases and J lost 4 bases. The CDR3: CASTPGTGFPYGYTF. The CDR3 region has the DNA TGTGCCAGTACCCCCGGGACAGGATTTCCCTATGGCTACACCTTC.

In its sample, this clonotype was seen many times. A junction end diverges from the germline sequence, so it may reflect a read error. V gene TRBV5-1 combines with J gene TRBJ1-2; tentatively, D is TRBD1 (5 bases). The germline CDR1 and CDR2 sequences are SGHRS and YFSETQ. The CDR3 is 13 amino acids. The CDR3 reads CASSLSQEYGYTF. The CDR3 nucleotides read TGTGCCAGCAGCTTGTCACAGGAGTATGGCTACACCTTC.

This clonotype was counted only a few times. J is TRBJ2-7 and V is TRBV18, with 14 bases lining up with TRBD2. Germline V gene sequence: CDR1 KGHSH, CDR2 LQKENI. V was pared by 3 bases and J by 4 bases, with 5 bases of the junction left unmatched. The CDR3 extends over 16 amino acids. CDR3 DNA: TGTGCCAGCTCACCTGAGGGACTAGCGGGAGAATACGAGCAGTACTTC. It is translated as CASSPEGLAGEYEQYF. Drawing the rest from reference TRBV18 and TRBJ2-7, the complete variable domain is NAGVMQNPRHLVRRRGQEARLRCSPMKGHSHVYWYRQLPEEGLKFMVYLQKENIIDESGMPKERFSAEFPKEGPSILRIQQVVRGDSAAYFCASSPEGLAGEYEQYFGPGTRLTVT.

This clonotype was recorded many times. This rearrangement joins TRBV5-1 to TRBJ2-2; 7 bases are shared with TRBD2. This CDR3 is 15 amino acids long. Germline V lookup: CDR1 SGHRS, CDR2 YFSETQ. Unmatched junction bases numbered 12, after V lost 4 bases and J lost 9 bases. In nucleotides, the CDR3 is TGCGCCAGCAGCGGCGGGGGAGGCTCCTCCCGGGAGCTGTTTTTT. Its translation: CASSGGGGSSRELFF.

This clonotype was recorded many times. The chain carries TRBV5-1 and TRBJ1-2, with D hard to call. Per the germline V gene, CDR1 is SGHRS and CDR2 is YFSETQ. The V end was cut by 0 bases, the J end by 1 base, with 4 bases between. The CDR3 loop spans 13 amino acids. The DNA for the CDR3 is TGCGCCAGCAGCTTGGCGGATAACTATGGCTACACCTTC. Its protein is CASSLADNYGYTF.

This clonotype was seen ten or more times. The CDR3 DNA follows: TGTGCCAGCAGCTCCGTTGCCGAGCAGTACTTC. Translated, it gives CASSSVAEQYF. V and J are TRBV11-2 and TRBJ2-7; D gene ambiguous. Looked up from germline, CDR1 is SGHAT and CDR2 is FQNNGV. V was clipped by 4 bases and J by 6 bases, with 7 bases between them. This CDR3 has 11 amino acids.

This clonotype has a count of ten or more. This chain joins TRBV20-1 and TRBJ2-2, with 7 positions matching TRBD2. There are 15 residues in the CDR3. The germline CDR1 and CDR2 sequences are DFQATT and SNEGSKA (reference sequence). Trimming cost V 0 bases and J 1 base; bases outside gene matches: 2. The CDR3 sequence is CSARDLAVNTGELFF. The CDR3 nucleotides read TGCAGTGCTAGAGACCTAGCGGTGAACACCGGGGAGCTGTTTTTT.

This clonotype showed up just a few times. This chain links TRBV18 with TRBJ2-6, with D uncertain. Per the germline V gene, CDR1 is KGHSH and CDR2 is LQKENI. CDR3 length equals 15 residues. V was pared by 3 bases and J by 4 bases, with 10 bases between. The CDR3 loop reads CASSPEQPGANVLTF. As DNA, the CDR3 is TGTGCCAGCTCACCGGAGCAGCCGGGGGCCAACGTCCTGACTTTC.

As for this clonotype: A read error may explain this, as a much larger clone is one base away. Likely a read error: the CDR3 ends without its conserved phenylalanine or tryptophan. The rearrangement links TRBV15 to TRBJ1-1; D not resolved. Germline loops: CDR1 LNHNV, CDR2 YYDKDF (reference sequence). The CDR3 sequence is 15 residues long. The V gene lost 0 bases and the J gene lost 0 bases, with 8 bases spanning the gap. CDR3 region: CATSRDPGMNTEAFS. CDR3 nucleotides: TGTGCCACCAGCAGAGATCCGGGCATGAACACTGAAGCTTTCTCT.

V gene TRBV6-1 combines with J gene TRBJ1-1; TRBD1 matches at 7 bases. Germline V CDR1 and CDR2: MNHNS, SASEGT. The V and J ends lost 6 bases and 0 bases, in that order; junction bases with no gene match: 4. The CDR3 has 14 residues. CDR3: CASRAGGLNTEAFF. Here the CDR3 DNA reads TGTGCCAGCAGAGCAGGGGGTTTGAACACTGAAGCTTTCTTT.